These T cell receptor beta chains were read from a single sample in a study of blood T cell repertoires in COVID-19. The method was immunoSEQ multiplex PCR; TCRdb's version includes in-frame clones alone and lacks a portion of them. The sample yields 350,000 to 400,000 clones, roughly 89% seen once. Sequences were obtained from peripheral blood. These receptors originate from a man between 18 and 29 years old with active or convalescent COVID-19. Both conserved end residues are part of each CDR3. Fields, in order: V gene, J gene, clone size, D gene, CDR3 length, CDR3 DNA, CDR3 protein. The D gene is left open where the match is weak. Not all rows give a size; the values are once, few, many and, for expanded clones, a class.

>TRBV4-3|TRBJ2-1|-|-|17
TGCGCCAGCAGCCAAGAGTATTCCGGGAACTCGGGTAATGAGCAGTTCTTC
CASSQEYSGNSGNEQFF
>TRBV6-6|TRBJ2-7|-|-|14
TGTGCCAGCAGTTACTCGAAAAGCCCCTACGAGCAGTACTTC
CASSYSKSPYEQYF
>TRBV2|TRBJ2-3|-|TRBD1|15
TGTGCCAGCAGGGGGACAGGGGGCATCACAGATACGCAGTATTTT
CASRGTGGITDTQYF
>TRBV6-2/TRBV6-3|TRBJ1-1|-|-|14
TGTGCCAGCAGTTACGTCGCCAGGTCCACTGAAGCTTTCTTT
CASSYVARSTEAFF
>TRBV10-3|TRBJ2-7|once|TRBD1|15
TGTGCCATCAGGTACTCGACAGGGGAGGTCTACGAGCAGTACTTC
CAIRYSTGEVYEQYF
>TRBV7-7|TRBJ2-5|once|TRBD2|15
TGTGCCAGCAGCTTGGGGCGGGGGAATCAAGAGACCCAGTACTTC
CASSLGRGNQETQYF
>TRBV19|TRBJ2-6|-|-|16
TGTGCCAGTAGTATTTCTTACAGCTCTGGGGCCAACGTCCTGACTTTC
CASSISYSSGANVLTF
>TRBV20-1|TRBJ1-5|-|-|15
TGCAGTGCTAGTGAGGGGCGGTATAGCAATCAGCCCCAGCATTTT
CSASEGRYSNQPQHF
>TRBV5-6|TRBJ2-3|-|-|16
TGTGCCAGCAGCTTGGCCGGACAGCCCAGCACAGATACGCAGTATTTT
CASSLAGQPSTDTQYF
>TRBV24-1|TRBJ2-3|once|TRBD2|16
TGTGCCACCAGTGATTTACGAGCGGGGGGGGCAGATACGCAGTATTTT
CATSDLRAGGADTQYF
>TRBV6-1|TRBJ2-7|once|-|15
TGTGCCAGCAGTGAACTCAGTCCAAACATCTACGAGCAGTACTTC
CASSELSPNIYEQYF
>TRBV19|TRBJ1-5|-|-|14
TGTGCCAGTTCGATCAGGGGCCGCAATCAGCCCCAGCATTTT
CASSIRGRNQPQHF
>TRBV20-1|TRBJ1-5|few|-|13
TGCAGTGCTAGTTCCGAAACGGGTCAGCCCCAGCATTTT
CSASSETGQPQHF
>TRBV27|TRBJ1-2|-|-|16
TGTGCCAGCAGTTTATCGTTCCTTCCAGGTGACTATGGCTACACCTTC
CASSLSFLPGDYGYTF
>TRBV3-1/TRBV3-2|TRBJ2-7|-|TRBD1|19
TGTGCCAGCAGCCAAGAACCCCCCCCACAGGGGACCTACTCCTACGAGCAGTACTTC
CASSQEPPPQGTYSYEQYF
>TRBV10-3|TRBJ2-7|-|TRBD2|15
TGTGCCATCAGTGAGTCGACTAGCGGGAGAAACGAGCAGTACTTC
CAISESTSGRNEQYF